This TCR beta chain was retrieved from a study of control samples from healthy donors and cancer patients. The CDR3 length is 13 residues. V was cut by 2 bases and J by 12 bases, with 12 bases left in between. CDR1 SGHNT and CDR2 YYREEE come from the germline V gene (reference sequence). Clones were read by immunoSEQ multiplex PCR, and TCRdb kept only the in-frame ones, dropping some. Among 70,000 to 90,000 clones listed, 85% to 90% were seen once. This clone was counted a single time. The sequence derives from a woman aged 55-70 years with head and neck cancer. Material: PBMCs. The chain combines TRBV5-4 with TRBJ1-6; tentative D call: TRBD1 (5 bases). CDR3: CASSLDSVRPLHF. Here the CDR3 DNA reads TGTGCCAGCAGCTTAGACAGTGTGAGACCCCTCCACTTT.